The entry below describes one T cell receptor (beta chain). The repertoire was sequenced with immunoSEQ multiplex PCR; TCRdb's copy has only in-frame clones and lacks some. The sample carries hundreds of thousands of clones, 83% recorded once. These data originate in a study of blood T cell repertoires in COVID-19. The overall study: The study drew acute and convalescent COVID-19 samples from the United States, Italy and Spain. From T cells, B-cell-depleted T cells, or PBMCs came the material, which was cDNA or gDNA.

The CDR3 totals 17 residues. Germline V gene data show CDR1 as LNHDA and CDR2 as SQIVND (reference sequence). Trimming took 2 bases from V and 7 from J; bases not matched to a gene: 10. Participant-reported clinical history was the basis for cohort assignment. Someone with COVID-19 had been met by exposed participants within 2 weeks before study entry. The chain has TRBV19 and TRBJ1-5, with 11 bases matching TRBD1. The sequence came from a woman aged 45-59 years who had been exposed to COVID-19. The sample comprised PBMCs or T cells enriched from blood (not recorded which). The CDR3 loop is CASSITGQGAYGQPQHF. The CDR3 region has the DNA TGTGCCAGTAGTATAACCGGACAGGGGGCGTACGGGCAGCCCCAGCATTTT.